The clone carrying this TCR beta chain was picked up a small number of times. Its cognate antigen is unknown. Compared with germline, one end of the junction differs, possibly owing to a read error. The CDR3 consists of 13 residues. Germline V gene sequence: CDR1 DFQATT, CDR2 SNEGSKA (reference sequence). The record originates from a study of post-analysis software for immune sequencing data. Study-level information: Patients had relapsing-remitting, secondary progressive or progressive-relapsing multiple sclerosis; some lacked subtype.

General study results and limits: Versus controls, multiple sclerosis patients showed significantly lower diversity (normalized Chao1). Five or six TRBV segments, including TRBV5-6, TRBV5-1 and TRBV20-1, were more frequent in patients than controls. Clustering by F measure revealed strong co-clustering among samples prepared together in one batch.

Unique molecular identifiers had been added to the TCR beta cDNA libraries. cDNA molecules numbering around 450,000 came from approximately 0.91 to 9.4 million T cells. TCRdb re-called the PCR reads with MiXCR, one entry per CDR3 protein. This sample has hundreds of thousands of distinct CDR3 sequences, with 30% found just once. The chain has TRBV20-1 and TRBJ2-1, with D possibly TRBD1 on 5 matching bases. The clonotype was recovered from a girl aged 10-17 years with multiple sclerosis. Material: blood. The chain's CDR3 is CNARWGAEFEQFF. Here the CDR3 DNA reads TGCAATGCTAGATGGGGCGCGGAGTTTGAGCAGTTCTTC.